One sample yielded the 32 T cell receptor beta chains listed below, sequenced in a study of cytomegalovirus exposure and HLA in healthy donors. PCR used 60 Vbeta primers and 13 Jbeta primers. Profiling relied on immunoSEQ multiplex PCR, and the TCRdb table lists in-frame clones only, not all of them. Of more than 95,000 clones listed, over 65% were seen once; the top ten hold 7.5% to 9%. The sequenced sample was PBMCs. The source is a man aged 35-49 years in good health and CMV-seropositive.

This chain connects TRBV29-1 to TRBJ2-7, with D unclear. The CDR3 is 13 residues long. CDR1 is SQVTM and CDR2 is ANQGSEA in the germline V gene. The V end lost 6 bases, the J end lost 0 bases, and 12 bases lay between the germline ends. In DNA, the CDR3 is TGCAGCGTGGCCAGACTGAACTCCTACGAGCAGTACTTC. Translated: CSVARLNSYEQYF.

The genes are TRBV30 and TRBJ1-1; D call uncertain. The V gene lost 4 bases and the J gene lost 0 bases, with 15 bases spanning the gap. Germline V gives CDR1 GTSNPN, CDR2 SVGIG (reference sequence). CDR3 length: 15 residues. The CDR3 DNA reads TGTGCCTGGACCGGGAGTCAGGCCTTGAACACTGAAGCTTTCTTT. Protein product: CAWTGSQALNTEAFF.

The CDR3, as DNA: TGTGCCAGCAGCCGAGACAGGGGCCACCGGAGACTGTTTTTT. Encoded protein: CASSRDRGHRRLFF. J is TRBJ1-4 and V is TRBV14, with 8 bases aligning to TRBD1. The V and J ends lost 4 bases and 13 bases, in that order; junction bases with no gene match: 11. This CDR3 comprises 14 residues. Per germline, CDR1 SGHDN and CDR2 FVKESK.

The J gene is TRBJ1-2, the V gene TRBV10-1; 9 bases are shared with TRBD1. CDR1 and CDR2 (germline): WNHNN, SYGVQD (reference sequence). With V trimmed by 2 bases and J by 0 bases, 10 bases remained unmatched. The CDR3 loop spans 18 amino acids. CDR3 bases: TGCGCCAGCAGTGAGGAGGGACAGGGCGACAGTGCTAACTATGGCTACACCTTC. Translated: CASSEEGQGDSANYGYTF.

Only a few counts were recorded for this clone. J is TRBJ1-6 and V is TRBV2; possible D gene TRBD1, 6 bases. This CDR3 is 15 amino acids long. The V gene lost 6 bases and the J gene lost 9 bases, with 18 bases spanning the gap. CDR1 is SNHLY and CDR2 is FYNNEI in the germline V gene. The CDR3 loop is CASRDRTANFSPLHF. Written as DNA, the CDR3 is TGTGCCAGCAGGGATAGGACAGCGAACTTTTCACCCCTCCACTTT.

This sequence joins TRBV18 and TRBJ1-5; maybe TRBD1 (6 bases). Between the trimmed V and J ends, which lost 3 bases and 6 bases, there was a span of 15 bases. CDR1 and CDR2 (germline): KGHSH, LQKENI. The CDR3 consists of 15 residues. The CDR3 is CASSPDRLAAQPQHF. CDR3 coding DNA: TGTGCCAGCTCACCTGACAGGTTGGCTGCTCAGCCCCAGCATTTT.

CDR3 sequence (DNA): TGCGCCAGCGGACTAGCGGGAATGGGAGAGACCCAGTACTTC. Its translation: CASGLAGMGETQYF. V and J are TRBV5-1 and TRBJ2-5; 12 bases match TRBD2. V gave up 7 bases and J gave up 4 bases; unmatched junction bases: 5. The CDR3 runs 14 residues. Germline CDR1 SGHRS, CDR2 YFSETQ.

V usage is TRBV12-1 and J usage is TRBJ2-7; TRBD2, the D gene given by the table, was not confirmed from the DNA. TRBV12-1 is listed as a pseudogene. This CDR3 has 14 amino acids. CDR3 loop: CAWESGLVFYEQYF. The DNA of the CDR3 is TGTGCCTGGGAGTCGGGACTAGTCTTTTACGAGCAGTACTTC.

This chain links TRBV7-2 with TRBJ2-3; 7 bases are shared with TRBD2. With 2 bases clipped from V and 3 bases from J, the junction kept 5 bases outside the gene matches. CDR3 length: 15 residues. Per germline, CDR1 SGHTA and CDR2 FQGNSA. For the CDR3, the DNA is TGTGCCAGCAGCTTAATCAGCGGGATTACAGATACGCAGTATTTT. This sequence encodes CASSLISGITDTQYF. Full variable domain (outside the CDR3, taken from reference TRBV7-2 and TRBJ2-3): GAGVSQSPSNKVTEKGKDVELRCDPISGHTALYWYRQSLGQGLEFLIYFQGNSAPDKSGLPSDRFSAERTGGSVSTLTIQRTQQEDSAVYLCASSLISGITDTQYFGPGTRLTVL.

Details on this clone: The identical CDR3 is also encoded by other nucleotide sequences in the sample. CDR3 in amino acids: CASSPGLAGEVEQFF. The DNA for the CDR3 is TGTGCCAGCAGCCCGGGACTAGCGGGAGAAGTTGAGCAGTTCTTC. The chain employs TRBV5-4 and TRBJ2-1; 14 bases line up with TRBD2. Germline lookup yields CDR1 SGHNT and CDR2 YYREEE (reference sequence). The CDR3 runs 15 residues. V shed 4 bases, J shed 9 bases, and the junction held 6 bases outside the gene matches. The variable domain in full, completed from reference TRBV5-4 and TRBJ2-1, reads ETGVTQSPTHLIKTRGQQVTLRCSSQSGHNTVSWYQQALGQGPQFIFQYYREEENGRGNFPPRFSGLQFPNYSSELNVNALELDDSALYLCASSPGLAGEVEQFFGPGTRLTVL.

This clone was seen a single time. The V and J genes are TRBV7-9 and TRBJ2-7; the match to TRBD1 covers 8 bases. CDR3 size: 13 residues. CDR1 is SEHNR and CDR2 is FQNEAQ in the germline V gene (reference sequence). With 3 bases clipped from V and 6 bases from J, the junction kept 4 bases outside the gene matches. As DNA, the CDR3 is TGTGCCAGCAGCTTCGAAACAGGGGGCGAGCAGTACTTC. This encodes CASSFETGGEQYF.

This sequence joins TRBV25-1 and TRBJ1-2; no firm D call. The CDR3 totals 11 residues. The V gene's germline CDR1 is MGHDK and CDR2 SYGVNS. The ends were cut back, 5 bases at V and 4 bases at J, with 5 bases in the middle. The CDR3 reads CASSHSYGYTF. CDR3 nucleotides: TGTGCCAGCAGTCACAGCTATGGCTACACCTTC.

The CDR3 nucleotides are TGTGCCAGCAGCTCCCGGGACAGGGGATTGAATGAGCAGTTCTTC. It specifies CASSSRDRGLNEQFF. The chain links TRBV7-9 to TRBJ2-1; 10 positions match TRBD1. This CDR3 is 15 amino acids long. The ends lost 4 bases at V and 7 bases at J; junction bases unmatched: 7. Germline-derived CDR1 and CDR2 are SEHNR and FQNEAQ (reference sequence).

The rearrangement uses TRBV27 and TRBJ1-2; 11 nucleotides agree with TRBD1. Per germline, CDR1 MNHEY and CDR2 SMNVEV (reference sequence). CDR3 length: 14 amino acids. Germline trimming cut 8 bases from V and 4 bases from J; bases unmatched to any gene: 6. CDR3 in DNA: TGTGCCAGCCTAAGGACAGGGGGCGGCTATGGCTACACCTTC. This encodes CASLRTGGGYGYTF.

This clone came up once. CDR3 sequence: CASSLLQGGSTDTQYF. In DNA, the CDR3 is TGTGCCAGCAGCTTACTCCAGGGGGGCAGCACAGATACGCAGTATTTT. This rearrangement joins TRBV5-4 to TRBJ2-3; tentatively, D is TRBD1 (7 bases). There are 16 residues in the CDR3. Trimming cost V 2 bases and J 0 bases, with 13 bases left between them. Per germline, CDR1 SGHNT and CDR2 YYREEE (reference sequence).

This clone showed up just a few times. This sequence joins TRBV5-5 and TRBJ1-6, with 7 bases matching TRBD1. CDR3 length: 14 residues. The V gene end was trimmed by 5 bases and the J gene end by 9 bases; junction bases not matched to a gene: 8. Germline CDR1 SGHKS, CDR2 YYEKEE (reference sequence). Written as DNA, the CDR3 is TGTGCCAGCAGTACCGGGACAGAGAGTTCACCCCTCCACTTT. Translating it yields CASSTGTESSPLHF.

This CDR3 reads CASSEGQLSSYEQYF. In DNA form, the CDR3 reads TGTGCCAGCAGTGAGGGACAGTTGAGCTCCTACGAGCAGTACTTC. The chain couples TRBV2 to TRBJ2-7; 7 bases are shared with TRBD1. There are 15 residues in the CDR3. After removal of 3 bases from V and 0 bases from J, the junction contained 5 bases not matched to a gene. Germline CDR1 reads SNHLY; CDR2 reads FYNNEI.

The rearrangement uses TRBV7-9 and TRBJ2-3, with D tentatively TRBD2 (5 bases). The V end was cut by 3 bases, the J end by 3 bases, with 13 bases between. The CDR3 has 15 residues. Germline-derived CDR1 and CDR2 are SEHNR and FQNEAQ (reference sequence). The CDR3 sequence is CASSFEGVVTDTQYF. The DNA for the CDR3 is TGTGCCAGCAGCTTTGAGGGAGTCGTTACAGATACGCAGTATTTT.

The chain has TRBV10-3 and TRBJ2-1; 8 bases are a match to TRBD2. Per germline, CDR1 ENHRY and CDR2 SYGVKD. V shed 3 bases and J 14 bases; nucleotides not matched to a gene: 6. This CDR3 has 12 amino acids. CDR3 amino acids: CAISEPAGVEFF. DNA of the CDR3: TGTGCCATCAGTGAACCAGCGGGAGTGGAGTTCTTC.

V usage is TRBV6-1 and J usage is TRBJ1-2; the match to TRBD1 covers 10 bases. Trimming cost V 7 bases and J 6 bases; bases outside gene matches: 8. Germline V lookup: CDR1 MNHNS, CDR2 SASEGT. The CDR3 sequence is 14 residues long. The CDR3 DNA reads as TGTGCCAGCATCCCAACCGGGACAGGGGATGGCTACACCTTC. Translated, it gives CASIPTGTGDGYTF.

The rearrangement links TRBV30 to TRBJ1-1; no clear D. The length of the CDR3 is 10 residues. V gave up 5 bases and J gave up 3 bases, with 4 bases separating them. Germline assignment: CDR1 GTSNPN and CDR2 SVGIG (reference sequence). The CDR3 is CAWRHTEAFF. DNA for the CDR3: TGTGCCTGGCGTCACACTGAAGCTTTCTTT.

This clone occurred a few times. V is TRBV5-6 and J is TRBJ1-2; D ambiguous. The CDR3 totals 13 residues. Trimming removed 4 bases at V and 2 bases at J, with 9 bases between. From germline, CDR1 is SGHDT and CDR2 YYEEEE. This CDR3 reads CASSLQRNYGYTF. DNA of the CDR3: TGTGCCAGCAGCCTTCAGCGGAACTATGGCTACACCTTC. The whole variable domain, filled in from reference TRBV5-6 and TRBJ1-2, reads DAGVTQSPTHLIKTRGQQVTLRCSPKSGHDTVSWYQQALGQGPQFIFQYYEEEERQRGNFPDRFSGHQFPNYSSELNVNALLLGDSALYLCASSLQRNYGYTFGSGTRLTVV.

The CDR3 bases are TGTGCCAGCAGTTTACGGGGATCCAGGAGGGGAAACACCGGGGAGCTGTTTTTT. The encoded protein is CASSLRGSRRGNTGELFF. The chain is built from TRBV28 and TRBJ2-2, with a weak D call TRBD2 (6 bases). Germline V CDR1 and CDR2: MDHEN, SYDVKM. The CDR3 has 18 amino acids. Trimming left V 2 bases short and J 2 bases short, with 18 bases between.

This clone appeared a few times. This chain joins TRBV5-1 and TRBJ2-7; no clear D. Between the trimmed V and J ends, which lost 8 bases and 0 bases, there was a span of 12 bases. The CDR3 is 13 amino acids. Germline V lookup: CDR1 SGHRS, CDR2 YFSETQ. The CDR3 region is CARHEKCSYEQYF. The CDR3 region has the DNA TGCGCCAGGCATGAGAAGTGCTCCTACGAGCAGTACTTC. The full variable domain, with the rest looked up from reference TRBV5-1 and TRBJ2-7, is KAGVTQTPRYLIKTRGQQVTLSCSPISGHRSVSWYQQTPGQGLQFLFEYFSETQRNKGNFPGRFSGRQFSNSRSEMNVSTLELGDSALYLCARHEKCSYEQYFGPGTRLTVT.

V gene TRBV5-1 combines with J gene TRBJ1-4; D may be TRBD1 (6 bases). CDR3 size: 15 residues. Germline values: CDR1 SGHRS, CDR2 YFSETQ. V gave up 4 bases and J gave up 3 bases, with 13 bases separating them. This CDR3 is CASSLAGAPNEKLFF. The CDR3 DNA follows: TGCGCCAGCAGCCTTGCAGGGGCTCCTAATGAAAAACTGTTTTTT. The variable domain in full, completed from reference TRBV5-1 and TRBJ1-4, reads KAGVTQTPRYLIKTRGQQVTLSCSPISGHRSVSWYQQTPGQGLQFLFEYFSETQRNKGNFPGRFSGRQFSNSRSEMNVSTLELGDSALYLCASSLAGAPNEKLFFGSGTQLSVL.

The V gene is TRBV19, the J gene TRBJ1-1; TRBD1 matches 10 bases. Germline lookup yields CDR1 LNHDA and CDR2 SQIVND (reference sequence). There are 13 residues in the CDR3. V lost 3 bases and J lost 9; bases outside the gene matches: 4. CDR3: CASSMRDRGKAFF. DNA of the CDR3: TGTGCCAGTAGTATGAGGGACAGGGGAAAAGCTTTCTTT.

This sequence joins TRBV6-9 and TRBJ2-1; weak D call: TRBD2 (6 bases). In germline, CDR1 is MNHGY, CDR2 SVAAGI. The CDR3 extends over 16 amino acids. Trimming pared 3 bases from V and 9 bases from J, leaving 21 bases between. CDR3 sequence (DNA): TGTGCCAGCAGTTACTGCCGGGAGATTCCCCCCAGTGAGCAGTTCTTC. It specifies CASSYCREIPPSEQFF.

This chain uses TRBV2 with TRBJ2-1; D is perhaps TRBD2 (7 bases). Trimming took 11 bases from V and 8 from J, leaving 25 bases between them. Per germline, CDR1 SNHLY and CDR2 FYNNEI. This CDR3 comprises 15 residues. The CDR3 nucleotides read TGTGCCTTCAGCGAGTTCGGGGGGCGCATGTATGAGCAGTTCTTC. Translated, it gives CAFSEFGGRMYEQFF.

This clone was observed a single time. The V and J genes are TRBV2 and TRBJ1-3; maybe TRBD1 (5 bases). V dropped 1 base and J dropped 0 bases, with 19 bases sitting between them. Germline assignment: CDR1 SNHLY and CDR2 FYNNEI. This CDR3 is built from 19 residues. The CDR3 is CASSEVRGGYRSSGNTIYF. CDR3 nucleotide sequence: TGTGCCAGCAGTGAAGTACGGGGGGGGTACAGGAGCTCTGGAAACACCATATATTTT.

The CDR3 here is CASSVGTSGGLVQYF. The CDR3 coding sequence is TGTGCCAGCAGCGTAGGAACTAGCGGGGGGCTTGTGCAGTATTTT. The genes are TRBV9 and TRBJ2-3; 12 bases are shared with TRBD2. The CDR3 totals 15 residues. The germline V gene has CDR1 SGDLS and CDR2 YYNGEE. Trimming at V came to 0 bases and at J to 11 bases, leaving 7 bases not matched to a gene. Combining the CDR3 with reference TRBV9 and TRBJ2-3 gives the whole variable domain DSGVTQTPKHLITATGQRVTLRCSPRSGDLSVYWYQQSLDQGLQFLIQYYNGEERAKGNILERFSAQQFPDLHSELNLSSLELGDSALYFCASSVGTSGGLVQYFGPGTRLTVL.

V usage is TRBV10-3 and J usage is TRBJ2-5; 7 nucleotides match TRBD1. The tail of the sequence fits TRBJ2-7 better, so the J call may be wrong. Germline CDR1 and CDR2: ENHRY and SYGVKD. The CDR3 contains 17 residues. The CDR3, as DNA: TGTGCCATCAGTGAGTTCGCCAGGGGACAGAGGCCCTACGAGCAGTACTTC. This gives the protein CAISEFARGQRPYEQYF.

The chain recombines TRBV27 with TRBJ1-5, with 8 bases lining up with TRBD1. CDR3 length equals 14 residues. Germline-derived CDR1 and CDR2 are MNHEY and SMNVEV (reference sequence). The J segment lost 7 bases and the V segment lost 5 bases, leaving 7 bases of the junction unmatched. In DNA form, the CDR3 reads TGTGCCAGCAGTGACAGGGGTTTCATGCAGCCCCAGCATTTT. Translated, it gives CASSDRGFMQPQHF.